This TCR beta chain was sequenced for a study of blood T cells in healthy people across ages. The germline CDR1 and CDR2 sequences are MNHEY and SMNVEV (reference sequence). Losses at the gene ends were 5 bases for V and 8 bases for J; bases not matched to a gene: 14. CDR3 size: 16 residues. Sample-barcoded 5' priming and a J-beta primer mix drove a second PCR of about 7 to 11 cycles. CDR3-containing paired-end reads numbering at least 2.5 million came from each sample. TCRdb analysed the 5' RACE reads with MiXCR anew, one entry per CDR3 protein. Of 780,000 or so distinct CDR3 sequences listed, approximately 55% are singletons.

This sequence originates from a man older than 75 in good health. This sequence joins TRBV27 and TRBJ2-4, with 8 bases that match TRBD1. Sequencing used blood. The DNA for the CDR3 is TGTGCCAGCAGTCCCCTCCCCGGGACAGGAGAAGACATTCAGTACTTC. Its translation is CASSPLPGTGEDIQYF.